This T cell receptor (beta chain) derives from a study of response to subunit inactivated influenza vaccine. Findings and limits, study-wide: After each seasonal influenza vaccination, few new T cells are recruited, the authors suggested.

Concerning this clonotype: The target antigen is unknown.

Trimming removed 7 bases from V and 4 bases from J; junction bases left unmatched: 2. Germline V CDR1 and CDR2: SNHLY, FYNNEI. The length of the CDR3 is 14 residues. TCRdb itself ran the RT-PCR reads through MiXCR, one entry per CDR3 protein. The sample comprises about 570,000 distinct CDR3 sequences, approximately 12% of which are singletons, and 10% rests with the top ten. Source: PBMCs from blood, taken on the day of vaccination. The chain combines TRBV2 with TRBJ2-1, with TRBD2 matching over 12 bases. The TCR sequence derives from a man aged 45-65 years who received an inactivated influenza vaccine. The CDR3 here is CASTLAGGYNEQFF. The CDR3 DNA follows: TGTGCCAGCACTCTAGCGGGAGGGTACAATGAGCAGTTCTTC.